What follows are 6 T cell receptor beta chains derived from one specimen sequenced in a study of T-cell memory formation after mild COVID-19. One entry per CDR3 protein results from TCRdb running MiXCR on the 5' RACE reads. This sample has over 500,000 distinct CDR3 sequences, with around 15% found just once. Sequenced: PBMCs or a T cell subset sorted from them (not recorded which). These receptors were obtained from an adult woman who had mild COVID-19 (a few samples of this study predate the infection). Cell type and time point are not known.

This rearrangement joins TRBV2 to TRBJ2-1; perhaps TRBD2 as D (5 bases). Trimming cost V 7 bases and J 6 bases, with 16 bases left between them. CDR1 and CDR2 from the germline V gene are SNHLY and FYNNEI. This CDR3 has 14 residues. The CDR3 region is CASTIGPRVNEQFF. Written as DNA, the CDR3 is TGTGCCAGCACCATCGGTCCGCGGGTCAATGAGCAGTTCTTC.

The chain employs TRBV2 and TRBJ2-2, with D maybe TRBD2 (6 bases). Germline CDR1 reads SNHLY; CDR2 reads FYNNEI. This CDR3 comprises 13 residues. V dropped 2 bases and J dropped 15 bases, with 16 bases sitting between them. In DNA form, the CDR3 reads TGTGCCAGCAGTGAATTGGGCGGAGGGAGAATGTTTTTT. It codes for CASSELGGGRMFF.

This sequence joins TRBV24-1 and TRBJ2-3; perhaps TRBD1 as D (6 bases). Germline V lookup: CDR1 KGHDR, CDR2 SFDVKD. Trimming took 9 bases from V and 1 from J, leaving 16 bases between them. The CDR3 consists of 15 residues. The CDR3 here is CATSTPGHGTDTQYF. Here the CDR3 DNA reads TGTGCCACCTCCACTCCGGGACACGGCACAGATACGCAGTATTTT.

With regard to this clonotype: One end of the junction fails to match germline, which may point to a read error. This rearrangement joins TRBV5-6 to TRBJ2-4; TRBD1 or TRBD2 may be the D gene (6 bases each). The CDR3 loop spans 17 amino acids. Germline CDR1 reads SGHDT; CDR2 reads YYEEEE. CDR3 nucleotides: TGTGCCAGCAGCCCAACCGGGGGCACCGGAGCCAAAAACATTAAGTACTTC. It specifies CASSPTGGTGAKNIKYF.

This clonotype was recorded a few times. The rearrangement uses TRBV6-1 and TRBJ2-4; TRBD1 aligns across 7 bases. This CDR3 region has 16 residues. J was trimmed by 2 bases and V by 2 bases; bases with no gene match: 6. Germline CDR1 is MNHNS and CDR2 is SASEGT. For the CDR3, the DNA is TGTGCCAGCAGTGAAACAGGGGCCGTTTCCAAAAACATTCAGTACTTC. This codes for CASSETGAVSKNIQYF.

This clonotype was observed a handful of times. V and J are TRBV29-1 and TRBJ2-3; D not resolved. The ends were cut back, 5 bases at V and 2 bases at J, with 8 bases in the middle. The CDR3 length is 12 residues. The germline V gene encodes CDR1 SQVTM and CDR2 ANQGSEA. CDR3 nucleotides: TGCAGCGTTATACAGACCACAGATACGCAGTATTTT. This translates into CSVIQTTDTQYF.